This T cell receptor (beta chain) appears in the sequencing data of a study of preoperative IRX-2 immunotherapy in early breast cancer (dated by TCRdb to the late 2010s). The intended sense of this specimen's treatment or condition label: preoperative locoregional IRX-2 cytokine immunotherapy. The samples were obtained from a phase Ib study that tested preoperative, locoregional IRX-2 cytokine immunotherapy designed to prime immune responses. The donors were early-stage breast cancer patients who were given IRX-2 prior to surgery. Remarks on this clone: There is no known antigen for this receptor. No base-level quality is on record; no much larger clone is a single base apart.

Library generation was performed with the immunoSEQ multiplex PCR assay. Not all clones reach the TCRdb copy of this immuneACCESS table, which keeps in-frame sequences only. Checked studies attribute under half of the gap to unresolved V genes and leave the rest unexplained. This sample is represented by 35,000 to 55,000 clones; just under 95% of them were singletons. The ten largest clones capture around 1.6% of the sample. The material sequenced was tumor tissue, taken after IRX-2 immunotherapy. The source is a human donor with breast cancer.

Read as DNA, the sequence is TGTGCCAGCAGTTTTTTGTTCGGCGAGCAGTACTTC. It translates as CASSFLFGEQYF. The rearrangement joined TRBV28 to TRBJ2-7; no D segment can be confidently identified. V lost 3 bases and J lost 6 bases; the stretch between them is 9 bases long. The CDR3 starts with the cysteine, ends with the phenylalanine, and has 12 residues. Solely the CDR3 DNA is kept, with 36 bases framed from the first base. The germline V gene supplies CDR1 MDHEN and CDR2 SYDVKM.